A single sample is the source of the 26 T cell receptor beta chains below, sequenced in a study of technical replicates of blood from several donors. Sequencing used immunoSEQ multiplex PCR; TCRdb keeps in-frame clones, though not all of them. This table has roughly 15,000 clones, over 70% appearing once. Material: PBMCs. The origin of the receptors is a human donor in good health.

The chain uses TRBV27 and TRBJ2-7, with TRBD2 matching over 13 bases. Germline CDR1 MNHEY, CDR2 SMNVEV (reference sequence). The CDR3 spans 16 residues. After removal of 6 bases from V and 2 bases from J, the junction contained 7 bases not matched to a gene. The CDR3 DNA reads as TGTGCCAGCAGCAGAGCCGGGACTAGCGGGACCTACGAGCAGTACTTC. Its protein product is CASSRAGTSGTYEQYF.

CDR3 residues: CSAQGYEQYF. The DNA for the CDR3 is TGCAGCGCCCAGGGATACGAGCAGTACTTC. The chain carries TRBV29-1 and TRBJ2-7; D perhaps matches TRBD1 (5 bases). The CDR3 runs to 10 residues. Germline V gene sequence: CDR1 SQVTM, CDR2 ANQGSEA. Deletions cut 7 bases from V and 4 bases from J, with 8 bases between.

This rearrangement joins TRBV28 to TRBJ2-1; D possibly corresponds to TRBD2 (5 bases). Germline V lookup: CDR1 MDHEN, CDR2 SYDVKM. Deletions cut 7 bases from V and 2 bases from J, with 15 bases between. The CDR3 consists of 15 residues. CDR3 nucleotides: TGTGCCAGCAACCCGAGCGGCGCCCCCTACAATGAGCAGTTCTTC. It translates to CASNPSGAPYNEQFF.

The V call is TRBV5-1, the J call TRBJ1-5; 7 bases agree with TRBD1. This CDR3 region has 15 residues. CDR1 is SGHRS and CDR2 is YFSETQ in the germline V gene. V dropped 4 bases and J dropped 1; count of bases not matched to a gene: 5. The CDR3 DNA follows: TGCGCCAGCAGCCCGGAGGACAGGAGCAATCAGCCCCAGCATTTT. This encodes CASSPEDRSNQPQHF.

This chain uses TRBV21-1 with TRBJ2-7; the listed D gene, TRBD2, was not tested against the DNA. TRBV21-1 is a pseudogene. This CDR3 contains 16 residues. The CDR3 bases are TGTGCCAGCAGCAAAGTGGAGCGGGGGGAGATCTACGAGCAGTACTTC. Encoded protein: CASSKVERGEIYEQYF.

This clone appeared a few times. This CDR3 is CASMVSVEAFF. As DNA, the CDR3 is TGTGCCAGTATGGTTTCAGTTGAAGCTTTCTTT. V usage is TRBV19 and J usage is TRBJ1-1; no firm D call. The germline V and J ends were trimmed by 7 bases and 7 bases, with 10 bases remaining between them. The length of the CDR3 is 11 residues. The germline V gene has CDR1 LNHDA and CDR2 SQIVND (reference sequence).

The CDR3 DNA reads as TGTGCCAGCAGTCCGGCTAGCCTCTCCTACGAGCAGTACTTC. Translated: CASSPASLSYEQYF. The J gene is TRBJ2-7, the V gene TRBV27; D is perhaps TRBD2 (5 bases). Between the trimmed V and J ends, which lost 5 bases and 0 bases, there was a span of 11 bases. CDR1 is MNHEY, CDR2 SMNVEV, per germline (reference sequence). This CDR3 has 14 amino acids.

This CDR3 reads CASSVRRGTDTQYF. The CDR3 nucleotides are TGTGCCAGCAGTGTCCGGAGGGGCACAGATACGCAGTATTTT. The chain combines TRBV2 with TRBJ2-3; D is perhaps TRBD2 (6 bases). The CDR3 length is 14 residues. Germline V lookup: CDR1 SNHLY, CDR2 FYNNEI. V dropped 4 bases and J dropped 1 base, with 9 bases sitting between them.

The chain links TRBV7-2 to TRBJ1-4; unclear D gene. Germline CDR1 reads SGHTA; CDR2 reads FQGNSA. The CDR3 covers 15 residues. Deletions cut 5 bases from V and 5 bases from J, with 15 bases between. CDR3 protein: CASSPTPGMNEKLFF. Here the CDR3 DNA reads TGTGCCAGCAGCCCAACACCCGGGATGAATGAAAAACTGTTTTTT.

This chain links TRBV6-5 with TRBJ2-7; weak D call: TRBD2 (6 bases). The CDR3 runs to 14 residues. Trimming removed 3 bases from V and 2 bases from J, with 11 bases in between. Germline CDR1 reads MNHEY; CDR2 reads SVGAGI. The CDR3 DNA follows: TGTGCCAGCAGTTATTCGGGCGGGACCTACGAGCAGTACTTC. Protein product: CASSYSGGTYEQYF.

The chain links TRBV5-1 to TRBJ2-5; TRBD2 matches 11 bases. There are 16 residues in the CDR3. The germline V gene has CDR1 SGHRS and CDR2 YFSETQ. Trimming at V came to 3 bases and at J to 6 bases, leaving 10 bases not matched to a gene. This chain's CDR3 is CASSWGTSGRMKTQYF. CDR3 nucleotide sequence: TGCGCCAGCAGCTGGGGGACTAGCGGCCGAATGAAGACCCAGTACTTC.

The chain couples TRBV7-9 to TRBJ1-1, with TRBD1 as a possible D gene (5 bases). Germline CDR1 is SEHNR and CDR2 is FQNEAQ (reference sequence). The length of the CDR3 is 17 residues. The V gene lost 2 bases and the J gene lost 6 bases, with 22 bases spanning the gap. CDR3 loop: CASSLRSRGGSVPEAFF. CDR3 nucleotides: TGTGCCAGCAGCTTAAGGAGTAGGGGTGGATCCGTCCCTGAAGCTTTCTTT. The variable domain in full, completed from reference TRBV7-9 and TRBJ1-1, reads DTGVSQNPRHKITKRGQNVTFRCDPISEHNRLYWYRQTLGQGPEFLTYFQNEAQLEKSRLLSDRFSAERPKGSFSTLEIQRTEQGDSAMYLCASSLRSRGGSVPEAFFGQGTRLTVV.

This rearrangement joins TRBV15 to TRBJ2-3, with TRBD1 matching 7 bases. V gave up 0 bases and J gave up 6 bases; unmatched junction bases: 12. This CDR3 has 17 amino acids. Per the germline V gene, CDR1 is LNHNV and CDR2 is YYDKDF (reference sequence). DNA of the CDR3: TGTGCCACCAGCAGAGATTGGAAACAGGGGAAGTCGGATACGCAGTATTTT. Its translation: CATSRDWKQGKSDTQYF.

The V call is TRBV11-2, the J call TRBJ2-1, with 9 bases lining up with TRBD2. The length of the CDR3 is 16 residues. Looked up from germline, CDR1 is SGHAT and CDR2 is FQNNGV. V shed 0 bases, J shed 5 bases, and the junction held 5 bases outside the gene matches. The CDR3 spells CASSLDPSGTNNEQFF. CDR3 coding DNA: TGTGCCAGCAGCTTAGATCCTAGCGGGACCAACAATGAGCAGTTCTTC.

This clone has a handful of counts. The chain employs TRBV27 and TRBJ2-2, with D unclear. Looked up from germline, CDR1 is MNHEY and CDR2 is SMNVEV (reference sequence). V was shortened by 2 bases and J by 6 bases, with 7 bases between the two germline ends. The length of the CDR3 is 13 residues. The CDR3 loop reads CASSLQSPGELFF. CDR3 DNA: TGTGCCAGCAGTTTACAATCCCCCGGGGAGCTGTTTTTT.

The chain carries TRBV9 and TRBJ2-3; the match to TRBD2 covers 11 bases. CDR1 is SGDLS, CDR2 YYNGEE, per germline. J lost 0 bases, V lost 1 base, and 4 bases had no gene match. CDR3 length: 17 residues. The CDR3 region has the DNA TGTGCCAGCAGCGTAACTAGCGGGAGCACTAGCACAGATACGCAGTATTTT. As protein: CASSVTSGSTSTDTQYF.

The rearrangement joins TRBV6-1 to TRBJ2-7; 8 nucleotides align to TRBD1. From germline, CDR1 is MNHNS and CDR2 SASEGT. The CDR3 runs to 14 residues. V lost 4 bases, J lost 2 bases, and 4 bases stayed unmatched. CDR3 in amino acids: CASSGDRQPYEQYF. CDR3 nucleotide sequence: TGTGCCAGCAGTGGGGACAGGCAGCCCTACGAGCAGTACTTC.

This rearrangement joins TRBV19 to TRBJ1-5; tentative D call: TRBD1 (6 bases). This CDR3 region has 15 residues. Germline V lookup: CDR1 LNHDA, CDR2 SQIVND (reference sequence). The ends were cut back, 4 bases at V and 1 base at J, with 11 bases in the middle. CDR3 loop: CASSRGRGSNQPQHF. The CDR3, as DNA: TGTGCCAGTAGTAGGGGGCGGGGGAGCAATCAGCCCCAGCATTTT. The entire variable domain, with the rest obtained from reference TRBV19 and TRBJ1-5, is as follows: DGGITQSPKYLFRKEGQNVTLSCEQNLNHDAMYWYRQDPGQGLRLIYYSQIVNDFQKGDIAEGYSVSREKKESFPLTVTSAQKNPTAFYLCASSRGRGSNQPQHFGDGTRLSIL.

In its sample, this clone was seen a few times. The genes are TRBV30 and TRBJ1-2; D remains unclear. The V end lost 0 bases, the J end lost 2 bases, and 13 bases lay between the germline ends. Germline V lookup: CDR1 GTSNPN, CDR2 SVGIG (reference sequence). The CDR3 consists of 15 residues. CDR3 DNA sequence: TGTGCCTGGAGTGTACTAGAGGCGGAAAACTATGGCTACACCTTC. Residues: CAWSVLEAENYGYTF.

The chain is built from TRBV5-6 and TRBJ2-1, with 7 bases matching TRBD2. The V and J ends lost 4 bases and 9 bases, in that order; junction bases with no gene match: 13. The CDR3 extends over 15 amino acids. Germline V lookup: CDR1 SGHDT, CDR2 YYEEEE. The CDR3: CASSLVGPSGGEQFF. CDR3 coding DNA: TGTGCCAGCAGCCTGGTCGGCCCTTCGGGGGGTGAGCAGTTCTTC.

The chain combines TRBV28 with TRBJ2-7; the D gene is possibly TRBD1 (6 bases). The germline V gene encodes CDR1 MDHEN and CDR2 SYDVKM. V was shortened by 2 bases and J by 0 bases, with 17 bases between the two germline ends. The CDR3 has 17 residues. The CDR3 nucleotides read TGTGCCAGCAGTTTAGGGGCAGGGGCCGGGGCCTCCTACGAGCAGTACTTC. As protein: CASSLGAGAGASYEQYF.

The chain joins TRBV9 to TRBJ2-2; TRBD2 matches at 7 bases. Germline V gene lookup returns CDR1 SGDLS and CDR2 YYNGEE. CDR3 length: 15 residues. Trimming cost V 1 base and J 7 bases; bases outside gene matches: 7. The CDR3 DNA reads as TGTGCCAGCAGCGTATTGGGAGGGACGAACGGGGAGCTGTTTTTT. This sequence encodes CASSVLGGTNGELFF.

V gene TRBV9 combines with J gene TRBJ1-1; a weak D match, TRBD1 (6 bases). Germline CDR1 reads SGDLS; CDR2 reads YYNGEE. This CDR3 region has 16 residues. V dropped 1 base and J dropped 1 base, with 14 bases sitting between them. CDR3 in amino acids: CASSVSPDRGNTEAFF. CDR3 coding DNA: TGTGCCAGCAGCGTAAGCCCGGACAGAGGGAACACTGAAGCTTTCTTT.

This chain joins TRBV7-6 and TRBJ2-3; 10 positions match TRBD1. The ends lost 1 base at V and 8 bases at J; junction bases unmatched: 3. Germline V gene sequence: CDR1 SGHVS, CDR2 FNYEAQ. This CDR3 is built from 14 residues. CDR3 DNA: TGTGCCAGCAGCTTAGGGACAGGGGGAGGTACGCAGTATTTT. Amino acid sequence: CASSLGTGGGTQYF.

This clone was seen more than once but under ten times. The chain uses TRBV25-1 and TRBJ2-7; 11 positions agree with TRBD2. CDR1 is MGHDK, CDR2 SYGVNS, per germline. The CDR3 runs to 17 residues. V was clipped by 6 bases and J by 0 bases; unmatched bases: 10. The DNA of the CDR3 is TGTGCCAGCAGCCTCTCAGGACTAGCGGGCCTCTCCTACGAGCAGTACTTC. This encodes CASSLSGLAGLSYEQYF.

The chain carries TRBV20-1 and TRBJ2-7; D remains ambiguous. CDR1 DFQATT and CDR2 SNEGSKA come from the germline V gene (reference sequence). The CDR3 contains 10 residues. V was pared by 5 bases and J by 6 bases, with 8 bases between. CDR3 sequence: CSAPAGEQYF. In DNA form, the CDR3 reads TGCAGTGCTCCTGCCGGCGAGCAGTACTTC.